This passage covers 32 T cell receptor beta chains from one sample sequenced in a study of T cell responses to AZD1222 COVID-19 vaccine. Libraries were prepared by immunoSEQ multiplex PCR; TCRdb keeps only in-frame clonotypes and omits some of them. The sample contains nearly 110,000 clones, about 90% of which appear only once. The source was peripheral blood, collected on day 0 of AZD1222 vaccination. These receptors all come from an adult in good health.

The gene calls are TRBV27 and TRBJ1-5; TRBD1 aligns across 8 bases. CDR3 length equals 13 residues. Losses at the gene ends were 4 bases for V and 4 bases for J; bases not matched to a gene: 0. CDR1 MNHEY and CDR2 SMNVEV come from the germline V gene (reference sequence). The CDR3 coding sequence is TGTGCCAGCAGTTGGACAGGGAATCAGCCCCAGCATTTT. This codes for CASSWTGNQPQHF.

The chain carries TRBV5-1 and TRBJ2-2, with D possibly being TRBD1 or TRBD2 (5 bases each). There are 17 residues in the CDR3. Germline CDR1 reads SGHRS; CDR2 reads YFSETQ. Trimming took off 3 bases at V and 0 bases at J, with 15 bases between the two ends. The CDR3 coding sequence is TGCGCCAGCAGCTCGGGGCTAGCAGCCGCGAACACCGGGGAGCTGTTTTTT. Encoded protein: CASSSGLAAANTGELFF. Supplemented by reference TRBV5-1 and TRBJ2-2, the full variable domain reads KAGVTQTPRYLIKTRGQQVTLSCSPISGHRSVSWYQQTPGQGLQFLFEYFSETQRNKGNFPGRFSGRQFSNSRSEMNVSTLELGDSALYLCASSSGLAAANTGELFFGEGSRLTVL.

Points on this clone: Other DNA sequences in the sample encode the same CDR3. V usage is TRBV4-2 and J usage is TRBJ1-2, with D unresolved. V was pared by 0 bases and J by 4 bases, with 12 bases between. There are 15 residues in the CDR3. In germline, CDR1 is LGHNA, CDR2 YNFKEQ. In nucleotides, the CDR3 is TGTGCCAGCAGCCAAGACGATCGGGGAAGCTATGGCTACACCTTC. The encoded protein is CASSQDDRGSYGYTF.

V gene TRBV25-1 combines with J gene TRBJ2-1; D tentatively fits TRBD1 or TRBD2 (5 bases each). Trimming removed 3 bases from V and 6 bases from J, with 18 bases in between. The CDR3 is 16 amino acids. Germline V gene lookup returns CDR1 MGHDK and CDR2 SYGVNS. The CDR3: CASSEHNRGAVNEQFF. The DNA for the CDR3 is TGTGCCAGCAGTGAGCATAACAGAGGGGCAGTCAATGAGCAGTTCTTC. The full variable domain, its missing parts supplied by reference TRBV25-1 and TRBJ2-1, is EADIYQTPRYLVIGTGKKITLECSQTMGHDKMYWYQQDPGMELHLIHYSYGVNSTEKGDLSSESTVSRIRTEHFPLTLESARPSHTSQYLCASSEHNRGAVNEQFFGPGTRLTVL.

This sequence joins TRBV5-6 and TRBJ2-4; 9 bases agree with TRBD1. CDR3 size: 13 residues. With 2 bases clipped from V and 9 bases from J, the junction kept 3 bases outside the gene matches. The germline gives CDR1 SGHDT, CDR2 YYEEEE. CDR3 loop: CASSFDRGGIQYF. Here the CDR3 DNA reads TGTGCCAGCAGCTTCGACAGGGGGGGCATTCAGTACTTC.

This chain connects TRBV5-4 to TRBJ1-4; D is possibly TRBD1 (5 bases). This CDR3 comprises 19 residues. The V end lost 4 bases, the J end lost 8 bases, and 30 bases lay between the germline ends. Germline V gene data show CDR1 as SGHNT and CDR2 as YYREEE (reference sequence). CDR3 region: CASSPGMGPVRPIGEKLFF. The CDR3 DNA follows: TGTGCCAGCAGCCCTGGAATGGGACCGGTCAGACCCATCGGGGAAAAACTGTTTTTT. Drawing the rest from reference TRBV5-4 and TRBJ1-4, the complete variable domain is ETGVTQSPTHLIKTRGQQVTLRCSSQSGHNTVSWYQQALGQGPQFIFQYYREEENGRGNFPPRFSGLQFPNYSSELNVNALELDDSALYLCASSPGMGPVRPIGEKLFFGSGTQLSVL.

The V and J genes are TRBV5-4 and TRBJ1-1, with a tentative D call TRBD1 (6 bases). Trimming cost V 0 bases and J 2 bases, with 8 bases left between them. The CDR3 consists of 14 residues. Germline V gene lookup returns CDR1 SGHNT and CDR2 YYREEE (reference sequence). CDR3 DNA: TGTGCCAGCAGCTTGGACAGGGTAAACACTGAAGCTTTCTTT. Protein product: CASSLDRVNTEAFF.

The chain recombines TRBV27 with TRBJ1-2, with 7 bases fitting TRBD1. Trimming took 4 bases from V and 8 from J; bases not matched to a gene: 16. Germline V gene sequence: CDR1 MNHEY, CDR2 SMNVEV (reference sequence). There are 16 residues in the CDR3. This chain's CDR3 is CASSSWTGTHGRGYTF. Here the CDR3 DNA reads TGTGCCAGCAGTTCGTGGACAGGAACCCACGGTAGGGGCTACACCTTC.

This sequence joins TRBV5-1 and TRBJ2-3; 9 nucleotides match TRBD2. Germline values: CDR1 SGHRS, CDR2 YFSETQ. V dropped 3 bases and J dropped 0; count of bases not matched to a gene: 2. The CDR3 has 15 residues. In DNA form, the CDR3 reads TGCGCCAGCAGCTGGCGGGGGGGCAGCACAGATACGCAGTATTTT. It specifies CASSWRGGSTDTQYF.

The J gene is TRBJ1-4, the V gene TRBV3-1 (or the pseudogene TRBV3-2); the match to TRBD1 covers 9 bases. The CDR3 covers 16 residues. The germline CDR1 and CDR2 sequences are LGHDT and YNNKEL (reference sequence). V lost 1 base and J lost 5; bases outside the gene matches: 5. CDR3 DNA: TGTGCCAGCAGCCAAGGCTACAGGGGGCGGAATGAAAAACTGTTTTTT. Residues: CASSQGYRGRNEKLFF.

V usage is TRBV7-8 and J usage is TRBJ2-7; 13 bases align to TRBD2. The V segment lost 3 bases and the J segment 1 base; nucleotides outside the gene matches: 0. CDR1 SGHVS and CDR2 FQNEAQ come from the germline V gene. The CDR3 extends over 15 amino acids. CDR3 nucleotides: TGTGCCAGCAGCTTGGGACTAGCGGGGTCCTACGAGCAGTACTTC. It specifies CASSLGLAGSYEQYF.

This chain connects TRBV27 to TRBJ1-1; no definite D call. The CDR3 runs to 14 residues. Germline V CDR1 and CDR2: MNHEY, SMNVEV (reference sequence). Trimming shortened V by 6 bases and J by 4 bases, and 15 bases separated the two germline ends. CDR3 DNA sequence: TGTGCCAGCAGACTACGAAGGGAGTCCACTGAAGCTTTCTTT. Amino acids: CASRLRRESTEAFF.

J is TRBJ1-4 and V is TRBV6-5; TRBD1 aligns across 7 bases. Losses at the gene ends were 6 bases for V and 8 bases for J; bases not matched to a gene: 12. The CDR3 has 15 residues. Germline CDR1 is MNHEY and CDR2 is SVGAGI. CDR3 loop: CASSDDRAKKEKLFF. The CDR3 DNA sequence: TGTGCCAGCAGCGACGACAGGGCAAAGAAAGAAAAACTGTTTTTT.

The rearrangement joins TRBV6-5 to TRBJ2-7; no clear D. The V gene lost 6 bases and the J gene lost 0 bases, with 9 bases spanning the gap. The CDR3 loop spans 13 amino acids. Germline loops: CDR1 MNHEY, CDR2 SVGAGI. CDR3 coding DNA: TGTGCCAGCAGCCCCGGTGACTCCTACGAGCAGTACTTC. It yields the protein CASSPGDSYEQYF.

This chain joins TRBV5-1 and TRBJ1-1, with 10 bases matching TRBD1. Per germline, CDR1 SGHRS and CDR2 YFSETQ. The CDR3 has 16 residues. After removal of 4 bases from V and 0 bases from J, the junction contained 6 bases not matched to a gene. As DNA, the CDR3 is TGCGCCAGCAGCCCCGGGACAGGGGCCATGAACACTGAAGCTTTCTTT. This sequence encodes CASSPGTGAMNTEAFF.

This clone was observed once. This chain links TRBV19 with TRBJ1-2; no definite D call. The CDR3 has 14 amino acids. Trimming removed 1 base at V and 3 bases at J, with 9 bases between. Germline V gene data show CDR1 as LNHDA and CDR2 as SQIVND (reference sequence). The CDR3 bases are TGTGCCAGTAGTATAGCCGGGCTTGACTATGGCTACACCTTC. Residues: CASSIAGLDYGYTF.

V gene TRBV20-1 combines with J gene TRBJ2-3; D is unclear. The germline CDR1 and CDR2 sequences are DFQATT and SNEGSKA (reference sequence). The V end lost 3 bases, the J end lost 4 bases, and 11 bases lay between the germline ends. This CDR3 contains 13 residues. The CDR3 nucleotides are TGCAGTGCTAGTGACACCTGGGCAGATACGCAGTATTTT. The encoded protein is CSASDTWADTQYF.

V is TRBV7-2 and J is TRBJ2-3, with D unresolved. This CDR3 has 15 amino acids. CDR1 SGHTA and CDR2 FQGNSA come from the germline V gene. The V end was cut by 4 bases, the J end by 1 base, with 12 bases between. CDR3 loop: CASSSQSSGTDTQYF. CDR3 coding DNA: TGTGCCAGCAGCTCCCAAAGCTCCGGCACAGATACGCAGTATTTT.

The V gene is TRBV28, the J gene TRBJ2-2; no firm D call. The CDR3 sequence is 15 residues long. In germline, CDR1 is MDHEN, CDR2 SYDVKM. V lost 5 bases and J 1 base, leaving 11 bases between the germline ends. This chain's CDR3 is CASSVLRQNTGELFF. The DNA of the CDR3 is TGTGCCAGCAGTGTCCTCAGACAGAACACCGGGGAGCTGTTTTTT.

The V and J genes are TRBV13 and TRBJ2-1; D call uncertain. The CDR3 has 11 amino acids. Trimming took off 5 bases at V and 8 bases at J, with 7 bases between the two ends. Germline V gives CDR1 PRHDT, CDR2 FYEKMQ (reference sequence). CDR3 in DNA: TGTGCCAGCAGCCAAGGCCATGAGCAGTTCTTC. It codes for CASSQGHEQFF.

This clone was seen just once. This chain connects TRBV18 to TRBJ2-5; D is possibly TRBD1 or TRBD2 (5 bases each). This CDR3 has 16 residues. Germline V CDR1 and CDR2: KGHSH, LQKENI. V was cut by 4 bases and J by 4 bases, with 19 bases left in between. CDR3 amino acids: CASSLARGAQGETQYF. The CDR3 nucleotides are TGTGCCAGCTCACTTGCTCGAGGGGCCCAGGGAGAGACCCAGTACTTC.

The chain recombines TRBV4-3 with TRBJ2-2; D possibly corresponds to TRBD1 (5 bases). Trimming shortened V by 0 bases and J by 1 base, and 15 bases separated the two germline ends. The CDR3 consists of 18 residues. From germline, CDR1 is LGHNA and CDR2 YSLEER. The CDR3: CASSQEIRQRMNTGELFF. CDR3 sequence (DNA): TGCGCCAGCAGCCAAGAAATCCGACAGAGAATGAACACCGGGGAGCTGTTTTTT.

Only one count was recorded for this clone. The V and J genes are TRBV7-2 and TRBJ2-5; D could derive from TRBD1 or TRBD2 (5 bases each). The CDR3 contains 16 residues. The germline CDR1 and CDR2 sequences are SGHTA and FQGNSA. The V end lost 2 bases, the J end lost 4 bases, and 17 bases lay between the germline ends. This CDR3 reads CASSLFRGAGLETQYF. CDR3 nucleotides: TGTGCCAGCAGCTTATTCAGAGGGGCCGGTTTAGAGACCCAGTACTTC.

This clone appeared once. Other DNA variants within this sample encode the same CDR3. This chain uses TRBV6-1 with TRBJ1-5; the D is unclear. The V end lost 2 bases, the J end lost 4 bases, and 12 bases lay between the germline ends. The germline gives CDR1 MNHNS, CDR2 SASEGT. The CDR3 has 15 amino acids. CDR3 sequence: CASSESLRGNQPQHF. For the CDR3, the DNA is TGTGCCAGCAGTGAAAGTCTCCGGGGAAATCAGCCCCAGCATTTT.

The rearrangement links TRBV7-2 to TRBJ2-7; 8 positions agree with TRBD2. J lost 3 bases, V lost 3 bases, and 4 bases had no gene match. CDR3 size: 14 residues. The germline gives CDR1 SGHTA, CDR2 FQGNSA. In nucleotides, the CDR3 is TGTGCCAGCAGCTTTAATAGCGGGATCTACGAGCAGTACTTC. Amino acids: CASSFNSGIYEQYF.

This chain links TRBV6-5 with TRBJ1-2; tentatively, D is TRBD1 (6 bases). CDR3 length: 14 residues. Trimming cost V 4 bases and J 6 bases, with 15 bases left between them. The germline V gene has CDR1 MNHEY and CDR2 SVGAGI. DNA for the CDR3: TGTGCCAGCAGTTTAAGGGGGGAGGGACATGGCTACACCTTC. Translating it yields CASSLRGEGHGYTF.

The CDR3 nucleotides are TGTGCCAGTAGAAGGGGGAGCTCGAACACTGAAGCTTTCTTT. As protein: CASRRGSSNTEAFF. This sequence joins TRBV19 and TRBJ1-1; maybe TRBD1 (6 bases). From germline, CDR1 is LNHDA and CDR2 SQIVND (reference sequence). CDR3 length equals 14 residues. Trimming removed 6 bases from V and 1 base from J, with 12 bases in between.

The chain couples TRBV30 to TRBJ1-5; no firm D call. Germline V gene data show CDR1 as GTSNPN and CDR2 as SVGIG (reference sequence). V lost 0 bases and J 0 bases, leaving 3 bases between the germline ends. The CDR3 extends over 13 amino acids. This chain's CDR3 is CAWSVDSNQPQHF. The CDR3 nucleotides read TGTGCCTGGAGTGTCGATAGCAATCAGCCCCAGCATTTT.

J is TRBJ2-7 and V is TRBV6-5; D may correspond to TRBD1 or TRBD2 (5 bases each). The CDR3 extends over 14 amino acids. V lost 7 bases and J lost 0, with 13 bases in between. The germline gives CDR1 MNHEY, CDR2 SVGAGI. The CDR3 loop reads CASTPGRGSYEQYF. The CDR3 DNA is TGTGCCAGCACCCCGGGAAGGGGCTCCTACGAGCAGTACTTC.

This chain uses TRBV5-1 with TRBJ1-2; D unclear. The CDR3 is made up of 14 amino acids. CDR1 is SGHRS and CDR2 is YFSETQ in the germline V gene. V was shortened by 0 bases and J by 0 bases, with 6 bases between the two germline ends. The DNA of the CDR3 is TGCGCCAGCAGCTTGGTAGGGACTAACTATGGCTACACCTTC. Residues: CASSLVGTNYGYTF.

The gene calls are TRBV6-1 and TRBJ2-7; D ambiguous. The CDR3 length is 11 residues. V lost 3 bases, J lost 6 bases, and 6 bases lay in between. Germline loops: CDR1 MNHNS, CDR2 SASEGT. CDR3 region: CASSDKFEQYF. The DNA for the CDR3 is TGTGCCAGCAGTGACAAATTCGAGCAGTACTTC.

Comment on this clone: Other DNA variants within this sample encode the same CDR3. The V gene is TRBV20-1, the J gene TRBJ2-5, with unresolved D. Germline values: CDR1 DFQATT, CDR2 SNEGSKA (reference sequence). V lost 5 bases, J lost 5 bases, and 6 bases lay in between. This CDR3 contains 10 residues. CDR3 coding DNA: TGCAGTGCTGGCCTTGAGACCCAGTACTTC. Its protein product is CSAGLETQYF.